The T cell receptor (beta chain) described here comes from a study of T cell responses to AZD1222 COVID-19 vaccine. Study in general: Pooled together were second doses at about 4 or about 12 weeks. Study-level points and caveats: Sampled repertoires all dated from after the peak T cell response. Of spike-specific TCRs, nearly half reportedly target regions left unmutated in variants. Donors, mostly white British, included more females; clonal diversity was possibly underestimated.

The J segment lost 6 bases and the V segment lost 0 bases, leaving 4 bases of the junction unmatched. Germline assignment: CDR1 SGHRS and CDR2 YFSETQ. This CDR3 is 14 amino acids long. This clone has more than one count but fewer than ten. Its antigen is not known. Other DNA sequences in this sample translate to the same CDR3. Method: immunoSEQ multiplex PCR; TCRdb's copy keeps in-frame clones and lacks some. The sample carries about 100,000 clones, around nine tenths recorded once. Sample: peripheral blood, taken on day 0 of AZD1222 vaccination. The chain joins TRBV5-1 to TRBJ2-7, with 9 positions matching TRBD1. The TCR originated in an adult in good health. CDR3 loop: CASSLGTGVGEQYF. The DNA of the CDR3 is TGCGCCAGCAGCTTGGGGACAGGGGTGGGCGAGCAGTACTTC.